A single sample is the source of the 15 T cell receptor beta chains below, sequenced in a study of cytomegalovirus exposure and HLA in healthy donors. PCR was performed using 60 Vbeta and 13 Jbeta primers. Here immunoSEQ multiplex PCR was the method, and the copy in TCRdb shows in-frame clones only, minus some. The sample contains under 150,000 clones, more than 70% of which appear only once. Sequencing was done on a sample of PBMCs. All receptors derive from a male donor in good health and CMV-seronegative.

This chain uses TRBV7-8 with TRBJ2-5, with 7 bases identical to TRBD2. The CDR3 totals 13 residues. Germline assignment: CDR1 SGHVS and CDR2 FQNEAQ. Trimming cost V 6 bases and J 9 bases; bases outside gene matches: 10. CDR3 sequence reads: CASRLERGRPQYF. The DNA for the CDR3 is TGTGCCAGCAGACTCGAGCGGGGCCGTCCCCAGTACTTC.

J is TRBJ1-2 and V is TRBV6-1; no clear D gene. V gave up 6 bases and J gave up 4 bases, with 12 bases separating them. Germline lookup yields CDR1 MNHNS and CDR2 SASEGT. This CDR3 is 13 amino acids long. CDR3 sequence: CASSPTEIYGYTF. In DNA form, the CDR3 reads TGTGCCAGCAGCCCCACAGAGATCTATGGCTACACCTTC.

The chain has TRBV9 and TRBJ2-1, with 10 positions matching TRBD2. This CDR3 contains 17 residues. The V gene end was trimmed by 0 bases and the J gene end by 4 bases; junction bases not matched to a gene: 7. Germline CDR1 SGDLS, CDR2 YYNGEE. The CDR3 is CASSVGGSSGGYNEQFF. CDR3 coding DNA: TGTGCCAGCAGCGTAGGCGGCTCTAGCGGGGGATACAATGAGCAGTTCTTC.

This clone was seen once. The V call is TRBV2, the J call TRBJ1-5; D is unresolved. CDR1 is SNHLY, CDR2 FYNNEI, per germline. Trimming shortened V by 7 bases and J by 0 bases, and 10 bases separated the two germline ends. The length of the CDR3 is 14 residues. CDR3 protein: CASTSGNSNQPQHF. For the CDR3, the DNA is TGTGCCAGCACATCGGGGAATAGCAATCAGCCCCAGCATTTT.

Only a few counts were recorded for this clone. This chain connects TRBV19 to TRBJ1-1, with D unclear. V shed 1 base and J shed 0 bases, with 9 bases lying between them. The V gene's germline CDR1 is LNHDA and CDR2 SQIVND (reference sequence). The length of the CDR3 is 15 residues. CDR3 sequence: CASSIVPGMNTEAFF. The CDR3 DNA follows: TGTGCCAGTAGTATAGTCCCAGGCATGAACACTGAAGCTTTCTTT.

This chain connects TRBV6-5 to TRBJ2-7; 10 bases agree with TRBD2. The V and J ends lost 6 bases and 1 base, in that order; junction bases with no gene match: 6. This CDR3 spans 15 amino acids. Per the germline V gene, CDR1 is MNHEY and CDR2 is SVGAGI. Here the CDR3 DNA reads TGTGCCAGCAGGCTTAGCGGGGGGCCTTCCTACGAGCAGTACTTC. This gives the protein CASRLSGGPSYEQYF.

This clone has more than one count but fewer than ten. V gene TRBV5-4 combines with J gene TRBJ2-7; TRBD2 aligns across 7 bases. The CDR3 runs 15 residues. CDR1 SGHNT and CDR2 YYREEE come from the germline V gene (reference sequence). The V segment lost 5 bases and the J segment 2 bases; nucleotides outside the gene matches: 10. The chain's CDR3 is CASRLMGGSPYEQYF. CDR3 bases: TGTGCCAGCAGATTGATGGGGGGGTCCCCCTACGAGCAGTACTTC.

V and J are TRBV30 and TRBJ2-7; 7 positions agree with TRBD1. The germline gives CDR1 GTSNPN, CDR2 SVGIG (reference sequence). J was trimmed by 4 bases and V by 2 bases; bases with no gene match: 11. This CDR3 is 15 amino acids long. The CDR3 sequence is CAWSYPGTASYEQYF. The CDR3 DNA follows: TGTGCCTGGAGTTATCCCGGGACAGCCAGTTACGAGCAGTACTTC.

The CDR3 loop is CASSYEPGTYNEQFF. The CDR3 nucleotides are TGTGCCAGCAGTTATGAGCCAGGGACCTACAATGAGCAGTTCTTC. The chain couples TRBV6-5 to TRBJ2-1, with D maybe TRBD1 (5 bases). Looked up from germline, CDR1 is MNHEY and CDR2 is SVGAGI. The CDR3 loop spans 15 amino acids. V lost 3 bases to trimming and J lost 2 bases, with 11 bases between them.

This clone was picked up one time. The junction differs from germline at one of its ends, possibly a read error. The CDR3 DNA reads as TGCGCCAGCACTCAACGGGGTGACACTGAAGCTTTCTTT. This translates into CASTQRGDTEAFF. This chain uses TRBV23-1 with TRBJ1-1; D gene unclear. TRBV23-1 is flagged as an ORF with uncertain function. The CDR3 contains 13 residues.

There are a few counts of this clone. V gene TRBV2 combines with J gene TRBJ2-5, with a weak D call TRBD1 (7 bases). V lost 6 bases, J lost 0 bases, and 11 bases lay in between. CDR1 is SNHLY and CDR2 is FYNNEI in the germline V gene. The CDR3 covers 14 residues. CDR3 DNA: TGTGCCAGCAGGACAGGGAGGAACCAAGAGACCCAGTACTTC. Protein product: CASRTGRNQETQYF. The full variable domain, completed using reference TRBV2 and TRBJ2-5, is EPEVTQTPSHQVTQMGQEVILRCVPISNHLYFYWYRQILGQKVEFLVSFYNNEISEKSEIFDDQFSVERPDGSNFTLKIRSTKLEDSAMYFCASRTGRNQETQYFGPGTRLLVL.

The chain carries TRBV7-8 and TRBJ2-1; TRBD2 matches at 8 bases. CDR3 length: 16 amino acids. Trimming took 5 bases from V and 6 from J; bases not matched to a gene: 12. CDR1 SGHVS and CDR2 FQNEAQ come from the germline V gene. CDR3 in DNA: TGTGCCAGCAGCCCATGGCGGGGGGCCTCGGTCAATGAGCAGTTCTTC. This sequence encodes CASSPWRGASVNEQFF.

This sequence joins TRBV2 and TRBJ2-1; 9 nucleotides agree with TRBD2. Germline CDR1 reads SNHLY; CDR2 reads FYNNEI. CDR3 size: 15 residues. Trimming cost V 4 bases and J 3 bases; bases outside gene matches: 4. The CDR3 protein is CASSGSGGFYNEQFF. CDR3 in DNA: TGTGCCAGCAGTGGGAGCGGGGGGTTCTACAATGAGCAGTTCTTC.

V gene TRBV2 combines with J gene TRBJ2-5; 7 bases fit TRBD2. Germline CDR1 SNHLY, CDR2 FYNNEI. The J segment lost 1 base and the V segment lost 0 bases, leaving 8 bases of the junction unmatched. CDR3 size: 17 residues. CDR3 sequence reads: CASSEASLAALQETQYF. The CDR3 region has the DNA TGTGCCAGCAGTGAAGCGTCCCTAGCGGCCCTCCAAGAGACCCAGTACTTC.

This chain connects TRBV10-3 to TRBJ1-2; 8 nucleotides match TRBD1. Unmatched junction bases numbered 4, after V lost 4 bases and J lost 6 bases. This CDR3 region has 13 residues. Germline CDR1 ENHRY, CDR2 SYGVKD. The CDR3 loop reads CAISAGQGDGYTF. The CDR3 coding sequence is TGTGCCATCAGTGCCGGACAGGGCGATGGCTACACCTTC.